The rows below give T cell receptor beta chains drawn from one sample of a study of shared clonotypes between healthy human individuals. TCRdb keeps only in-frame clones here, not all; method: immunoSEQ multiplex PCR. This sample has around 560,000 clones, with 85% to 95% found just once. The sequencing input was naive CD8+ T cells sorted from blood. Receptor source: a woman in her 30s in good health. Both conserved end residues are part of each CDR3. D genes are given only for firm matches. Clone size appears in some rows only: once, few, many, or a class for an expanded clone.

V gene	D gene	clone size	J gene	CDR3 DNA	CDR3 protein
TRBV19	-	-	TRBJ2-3	TGTGCCAGTAGTGGGGGACATCCCTACGATACGCAGTATTTT	CASSGGHPYDTQYF
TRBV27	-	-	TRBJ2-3	TGTGCCAGCAGTTACGGGCCAGGGCCCACAGATACGCAGTATTTT	CASSYGPGPTDTQYF
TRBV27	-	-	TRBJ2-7	TGTGCCAGCAGTTCGGGACATAGCTACGAGCAGTACTTC	CASSSGHSYEQYF
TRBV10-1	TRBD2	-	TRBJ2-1	TGCGCCAGCAGTGATGGGCTAGCGGGAGGTTACAATGAGCAGTTCTTC	CASSDGLAGGYNEQFF
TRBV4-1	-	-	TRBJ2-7	TGCGCCAGCAGCCAAGGACAGTTTGCCTACGAGCAGTACTTC	CASSQGQFAYEQYF
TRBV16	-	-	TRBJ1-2	TGTGCCAGCAGCCTTTCGAATGGCTACACCTTC	CASSLSNGYTF
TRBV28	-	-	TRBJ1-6	TGTGCCAGCAGTTTTGGAGGGGGATACAGTTCACCCCTCCACTTT	CASSFGGGYSSPLHF
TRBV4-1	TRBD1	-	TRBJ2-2	TGCGCCAGCAGCCCCCGACAGGGAACCGGGGAGCTGTTTTTT	CASSPRQGTGELFF
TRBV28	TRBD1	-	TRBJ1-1	TGTGCCAGCAGCCTCCGGACAGGAAAAGAAGCTTTCTTT	CASSLRTGKEAFF
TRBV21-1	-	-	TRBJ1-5	TGTGCCAGCGACCCGGGAGACAACCGGGACAGGGGCTCCGATCAGCCCCAGCATTTT	CASDPGDNRDRGSDQPQHF
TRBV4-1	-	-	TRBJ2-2	TGCGCCAGCAGCCACGAGACTCCGCCCCTGACCTTTAACACCGGGGAGCTGTTTTTT	CASSHETPPLTFNTGELFF
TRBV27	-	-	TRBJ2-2	TGTGCCAGCAGTTTGGGCTGGGGAGTATCGGCCGGGGAGCTGTTTTTT	CASSLGWGVSAGELFF
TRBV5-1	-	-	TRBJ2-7	TGCGCCAGCAGCTTGTGGCCGGGGGCCTACGAGCAGTACTTC	CASSLWPGAYEQYF
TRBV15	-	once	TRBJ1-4	TGTGCCACCAGCAGAGCTAGGGGTTCAACTAATGAAAAACTGTTTTTT	CATSRARGSTNEKLFF
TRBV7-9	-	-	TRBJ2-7	TGTGCCAGCAGCTTAGATACCGCCTACGAGCAGTACTTC	CASSLDTAYEQYF
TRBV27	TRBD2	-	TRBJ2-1	TGTGCCAGCAGCAGGACTAGCGGGAGGCCCAATTTGAATGAGCAGTTCTTC	CASSRTSGRPNLNEQFF
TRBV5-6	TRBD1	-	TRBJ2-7	TGTGCCAGCAGCTGGGGACAGGGGGACTACGAGCAGTACTTC	CASSWGQGDYEQYF
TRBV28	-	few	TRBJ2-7	TGTGCCAGCAGTTCGTTCGGGGGTTTGTACGAGCAGTACTTC	CASSSFGGLYEQYF
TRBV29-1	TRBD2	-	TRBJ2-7	TGCAGCGTTGTAAGTTCAGGGTTGCGGGGGGCCTACGAGCAGTACTTC	CSVVSSGLRGAYEQYF
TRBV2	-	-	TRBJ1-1	TGTGCCAGCAGTTACAGTTACACTGAAGCTTTCTTT	CASSYSYTEAFF
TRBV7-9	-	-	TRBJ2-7	TGTGCCAGCAGCGACAATTCCTACGAGCAGTACTTC	CASSDNSYEQYF
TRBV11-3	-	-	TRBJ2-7	TGTGCCAGCAGGAACCCCCTGGCGGGCTACGAGCAGTACTTC	CASRNPLAGYEQYF
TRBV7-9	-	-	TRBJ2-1	TGTGCCAGCCCAGTCGATGCGGGAAACAATGAGCAGTTCTTC	CASPVDAGNNEQFF
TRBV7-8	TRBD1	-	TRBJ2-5	TGTGCCAGCAGCTTAGACTTTACAGGGGCGTTGGGAGAGACCCAGTACTTC	CASSLDFTGALGETQYF
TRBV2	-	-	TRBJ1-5	TGTGCCACCAGTACTGGGGATTATAGCAATCAGCCCCAGCATTTT	CATSTGDYSNQPQHF
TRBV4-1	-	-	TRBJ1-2	TGCGCCAGCAGCCAAGATCAGGGCAGCTATGGCTACACCTTC	CASSQDQGSYGYTF
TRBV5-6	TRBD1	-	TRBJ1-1	TGTGCCAGCAGCTTCAGACAGGGACATCTCACTGAAGCTTTCTTT	CASSFRQGHLTEAFF
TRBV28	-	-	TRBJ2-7	TGTGCCAGCAGTCCATCGTTGGGCATTTCCGAGCAGTACTTC	CASSPSLGISEQYF
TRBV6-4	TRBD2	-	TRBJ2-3	TGTGCCAGCAGTGAAGAGGCGGGAGGGCCGGGAGATACGCAGTATTTT	CASSEEAGGPGDTQYF
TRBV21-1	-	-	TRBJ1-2	TGTGCCAGCAGCAAACTCGGAGGGTGGCGGGGCTACACCTTC	CASSKLGGWRGYTF
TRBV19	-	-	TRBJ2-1	TGTGCCAGTAGTAACCGGGAGTATCATGAGCAGTTCTTC	CASSNREYHEQFF
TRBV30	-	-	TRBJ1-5	TGTGCCTGGAGTGACGTCGGACTGGGTAATCAGCCCCAGCATTTT	CAWSDVGLGNQPQHF
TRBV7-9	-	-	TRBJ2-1	TGTGCCAGCAGCCCGATAGCATTCGATGAGCAGTTCTTC	CASSPIAFDEQFF
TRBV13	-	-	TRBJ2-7	TGTGCCAGCAGCTTAGGGATTGTATACGAGCAGTACTTC	CASSLGIVYEQYF
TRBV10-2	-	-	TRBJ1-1	TGCGCCAGCAGCCTTGGACAGACGAACACTGAAGCTTTCTTT	CASSLGQTNTEAFF
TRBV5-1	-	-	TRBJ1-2	TGCGCCAGCACCCACTCGAGAGGTTACAGGGATGGCTACACCTTC	CASTHSRGYRDGYTF
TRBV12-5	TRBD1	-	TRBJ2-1	TGTGCTAGTGGCCCGCCGGGACAGGCGACCTACAATGAGCAGTTCTTC	CASGPPGQATYNEQFF
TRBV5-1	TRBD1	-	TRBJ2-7	TGCGCCAGCAGGGGACAGAGCTCCTACGAGCAGTACTTC	CASRGQSSYEQYF
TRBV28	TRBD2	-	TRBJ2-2	TGTGCCAGCAGTCAAGCGGGAGGGCCGGACGGGGAGCTGTTTTTT	CASSQAGGPDGELFF
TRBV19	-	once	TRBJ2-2	TGTGCCAGTAGTATTGGGACGGTGAACACCGGGGAGCTGTTTTTT	CASSIGTVNTGELFF
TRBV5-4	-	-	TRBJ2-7	TGTGCCAGCAGCTTTCAGGGTGGCTCTTACGAGCAGTACTTC	CASSFQGGSYEQYF
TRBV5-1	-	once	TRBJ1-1	TGCGCCAGCAGCTTGGGCAGGGATTCGAGGAACACTGAAGCTTTCTTT	CASSLGRDSRNTEAFF
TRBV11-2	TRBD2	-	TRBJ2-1	TGTGCCAGCAGCTTAGATCCTGGGGAGGGTATGATTTACAATGAGCAGTTCTTC	CASSLDPGEGMIYNEQFF
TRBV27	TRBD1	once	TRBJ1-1	TGTGCCAGCAGTTTAAACAGGGGTGGGACTGAAGCTTTCTTT	CASSLNRGGTEAFF
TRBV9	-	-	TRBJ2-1	TGTGCCAGCAGCGCCGGGACACAGCAGTTCTTC	CASSAGTQQFF
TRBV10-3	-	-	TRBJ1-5	TGTGCCATCAGTGAGTCAGGTTTTGGGGGCAATCAGCCCCAGCATTTT	CAISESGFGGNQPQHF
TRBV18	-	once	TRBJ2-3	TGTGCCAGCTCACCAACAGATACGCAGTATTTT	CASSPTDTQYF